This T cell receptor beta chain was sequenced in a study of cytomegalovirus exposure and HLA in healthy donors. Study-level points and caveats: Sequencing depth across donors, presence/absence analyses assumed, was roughly uniform. Researchers counted around 180 TCR beta chains as cytomegalovirus-associated.

PCR used 60 Vbeta primers and 13 Jbeta primers. Profiled with immunoSEQ multiplex PCR; TCRdb holds only in-frame clones, not every one. The data hold 150,000 to 200,000 clones, with just over 75% observed a single time. The V gene lost 1 base and the J gene lost 0 bases, with 11 bases spanning the gap. Looked up from germline, CDR1 is SGDLS and CDR2 is YYNGEE. This CDR3 region has 16 residues. About this clone: No antigen is known for it.

Sequencing was done on a sample of PBMCs. This sequence joins TRBV9 and TRBJ1-3, with D possibly TRBD1 on 6 matching bases. The source is a woman in her twenties or thirties in good health and CMV-seropositive. CDR3 DNA sequence: TGTGCCAGCAGCGTATCGGGGGGCTACTCTGGAAACACCATATATTTT. This codes for CASSVSGGYSGNTIYF.